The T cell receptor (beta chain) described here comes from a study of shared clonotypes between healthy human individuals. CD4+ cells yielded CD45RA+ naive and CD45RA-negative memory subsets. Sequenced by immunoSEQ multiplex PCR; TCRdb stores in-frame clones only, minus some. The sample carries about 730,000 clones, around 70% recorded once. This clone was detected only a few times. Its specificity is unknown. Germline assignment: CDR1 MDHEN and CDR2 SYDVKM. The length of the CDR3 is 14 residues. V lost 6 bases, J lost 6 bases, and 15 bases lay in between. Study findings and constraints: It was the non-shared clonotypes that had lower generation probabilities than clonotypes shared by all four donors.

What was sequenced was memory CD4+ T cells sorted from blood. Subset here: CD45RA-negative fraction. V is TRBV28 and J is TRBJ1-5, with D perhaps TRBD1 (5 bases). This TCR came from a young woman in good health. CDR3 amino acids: CASSMDTVVQPQHF. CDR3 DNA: TGTGCCAGCAGCATGGACACGGTCGTTCAGCCCCAGCATTTT.